Here is one TCR beta chain with its context. As yet, its antigen is unknown. The data were taken from a study of post-analysis software for immune sequencing data. Study overall: Clinical courses comprised relapsing-remitting, secondary progressive and progressive-relapsing multiple sclerosis. Findings and limits, study-wide: When compared against controls, multiple sclerosis patients showed significantly lower normalized Chao1 diversity. Among 4 or 5 TRBV segments more frequent in patients than controls were TRBV5-6, TRBV5-1 and TRBV20-1. By F measure, strong co-clustering occurred among samples prepared in the same batch.

Built from TCR beta cDNA, the libraries had unique molecular identifiers in them. Out of 1 to 10 million T cells, about 520,000 cDNA molecules were generated. MiXCR, run by TCRdb on the PCR reads, gives a single entry per CDR3 protein. The sample lists a few hundred thousand distinct CDR3 sequences; 30% to 45% were seen once. This CDR3 is built from 18 residues. Germline lookup yields CDR1 SGHDT and CDR2 YYEEEE. The germline V and J ends were trimmed by 3 bases and 1 base, with 23 bases remaining between them. The sequenced sample consisted of blood. V usage is TRBV5-6 and J usage is TRBJ2-7, with D perhaps given as TRBD1 or TRBD2 (6 bases each). The clonotype comes from a girl under 18 with multiple sclerosis. CDR3 residues: CASSSTSQDRGTSYEQYF. Written as DNA, the CDR3 is TGTGCCAGCAGCTCGACTAGTCAAGATAGAGGGACATCCTACGAGCAGTACTTC.